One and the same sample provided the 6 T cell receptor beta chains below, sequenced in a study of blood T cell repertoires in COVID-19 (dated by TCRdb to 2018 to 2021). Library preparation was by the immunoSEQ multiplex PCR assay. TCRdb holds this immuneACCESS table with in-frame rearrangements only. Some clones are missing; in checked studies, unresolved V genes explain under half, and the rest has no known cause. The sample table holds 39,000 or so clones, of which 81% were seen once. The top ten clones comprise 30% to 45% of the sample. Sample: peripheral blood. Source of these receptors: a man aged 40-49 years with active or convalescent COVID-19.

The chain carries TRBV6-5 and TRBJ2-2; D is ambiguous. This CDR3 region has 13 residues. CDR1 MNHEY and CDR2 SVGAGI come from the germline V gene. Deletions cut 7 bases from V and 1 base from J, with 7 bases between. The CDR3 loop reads CASTQENTGELFF. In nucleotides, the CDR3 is TGTGCCAGCACCCAGGAGAACACCGGGGAGCTGTTTTTT.

The CDR3 sequence: CASSHDRGSNEKLFF. The CDR3 nucleotides read TGCGCCAGCAGCCACGACAGGGGGTCGAATGAAAAACTGTTTTTT. The chain is built from TRBV4-1 and TRBJ1-4; 9 nucleotides agree with TRBD1. The length of the CDR3 is 15 residues. With 3 bases clipped from V and 5 bases from J, the junction kept 4 bases outside the gene matches. Germline V gene lookup returns CDR1 MGHRA and CDR2 YSYEKL.

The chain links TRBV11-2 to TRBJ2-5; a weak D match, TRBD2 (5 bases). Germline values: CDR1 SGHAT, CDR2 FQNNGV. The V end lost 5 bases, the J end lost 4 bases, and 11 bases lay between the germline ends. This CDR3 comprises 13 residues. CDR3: CASSPRGGETQYF. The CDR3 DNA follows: TGTGCCAGCAGCCCCCGGGGTGGAGAGACCCAGTACTTC.

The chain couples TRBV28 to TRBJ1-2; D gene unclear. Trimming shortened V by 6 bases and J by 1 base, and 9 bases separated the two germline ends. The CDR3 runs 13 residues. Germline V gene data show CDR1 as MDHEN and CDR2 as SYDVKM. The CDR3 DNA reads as TGTGCCAGCAGCGAGGGATATAACTATGGCTACACCTTC. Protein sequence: CASSEGYNYGYTF.

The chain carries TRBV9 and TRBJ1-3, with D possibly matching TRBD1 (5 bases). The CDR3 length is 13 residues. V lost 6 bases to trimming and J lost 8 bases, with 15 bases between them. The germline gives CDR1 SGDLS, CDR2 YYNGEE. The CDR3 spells CASTLTPGDTIYF. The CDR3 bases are TGTGCCAGCACCTTGACCCCGGGGGACACCATATATTTT.

The CDR3 nucleotides are TGTGCCAGCAGCGAACTCCCGGGACACAACTCTGGAAACACCATATATTTT. This sequence encodes CASSELPGHNSGNTIYF. V usage is TRBV14 and J usage is TRBJ1-3; D perhaps matches TRBD1 (6 bases). Trimming pared 5 bases from V and 0 bases from J, leaving 17 bases between. CDR1 SGHDN and CDR2 FVKESK come from the germline V gene. This CDR3 region has 17 residues.